What follows are 29 T cell receptor beta chains derived from one specimen sequenced in a study of T cell responses to AZD1222 COVID-19 vaccine (dated by TCRdb to the early 2020s). The library relied on the immunoSEQ multiplex PCR assay. Here the immuneACCESS table is served through TCRdb, limited to in-frame sequences with V and J called. Missing clones are a known gap in these copies; in checked studies unresolved V genes cover under half, and the rest lacks a known reason. Present in this sample are roughly 200,000 clones, around 93% of which were seen just once. Of the sample, 0.95% to 1.3% falls within the top ten clones. Reading the label with the study, this specimen's time point is: about 28 days (+/-7) after the second vaccine dose. The treatment or condition label corresponds to: meningococcal conjugate vaccine given as trial control. This specimen was peripheral blood, taken 28 days after the second dose of the MenACWY control vaccine. The receptor set was obtained from an adult who received the MenACWY meningococcal vaccine as a control.

V usage is TRBV2 and J usage is TRBJ1-6; possible D gene TRBD1, 6 bases. The V end was cut by 7 bases, the J end by 9 bases, with 10 bases between. CDR1 is SNHLY and CDR2 is FYNNEI in the germline V gene. The length of the CDR3 is 12 residues. CDR3 sequence reads: CASTGQPSPLHF. The CDR3 DNA reads TGTGCCAGCACTGGACAGCCTTCACCCCTCCACTTT.

The chain carries TRBV5-4 and TRBJ2-5; 7 positions match TRBD2. The CDR3 covers 13 residues. CDR1 SGHNT and CDR2 YYREEE come from the germline V gene (reference sequence). J gave up 1 base and V 3 bases, and 0 bases lay outside the gene matches. CDR3 region: CASSSGGQETQYF. CDR3 DNA sequence: TGTGCCAGCAGCTCGGGAGGCCAAGAGACCCAGTACTTC.

This clone showed up just once. The gene calls are TRBV11-2 and TRBJ1-1; 7 bases line up with TRBD1. J was trimmed by 4 bases and V by 3 bases; bases with no gene match: 8. The V gene's germline CDR1 is SGHAT and CDR2 FQNNGV. The CDR3 sequence is 15 residues long. The CDR3 DNA reads TGTGCCAGCAGCTTCCCAGGGGGGGGGATCACTGAAGCTTTCTTT. Its protein is CASSFPGGGITEAFF.

The chain combines TRBV25-1 with TRBJ2-7, with 8 positions matching TRBD1. CDR1 and CDR2 from the germline V gene are MGHDK and SYGVNS. After removal of 1 base from V and 11 bases from J, the junction contained 13 bases not matched to a gene. This CDR3 has 15 amino acids. The CDR3 is CASSESGQGKWPEYF. Written as DNA, the CDR3 is TGTGCCAGCAGTGAATCCGGACAGGGAAAATGGCCGGAGTACTTC.

The chain carries TRBV4-1 and TRBJ1-2; D ambiguous. CDR1 and CDR2 from the germline V gene are MGHRA and YSYEKL. V was cut by 4 bases and J by 5 bases, with 14 bases left in between. This CDR3 spans 14 amino acids. The CDR3 DNA follows: TGCGCCAGCAGCCGAGAAACCAGAGATTATGGCTACACCTTC. Translated, it gives CASSRETRDYGYTF.

This chain connects TRBV6-6 to TRBJ2-5; maybe TRBD2 (9 bases). Trimming removed 8 bases at V and 5 bases at J, with 21 bases between. Germline V gene data show CDR1 as MNHNY and CDR2 as SVGAGI (reference sequence). CDR3 length: 15 residues. The DNA of the CDR3 is TGTGCCAGCTCGGACAGGGCGGGGGGGATGGAGACCCAGTACTTC. This translates into CASSDRAGGMETQYF.

The chain combines TRBV4-1 with TRBJ2-1, with 8 bases fitting TRBD2. Germline-derived CDR1 and CDR2 are MGHRA and YSYEKL. V was clipped by 2 bases and J by 3 bases; unmatched bases: 9. This CDR3 comprises 17 residues. The CDR3 loop reads CASSQSSTGGFYNEQFF. The CDR3 bases are TGCGCCAGCAGCCAATCTTCGACGGGGGGGTTCTACAATGAGCAGTTCTTC.

This sequence joins TRBV5-4 and TRBJ2-5; D gene unclear. Germline assignment: CDR1 SGHNT and CDR2 YYREEE (reference sequence). The V and J ends lost 0 bases and 2 bases respectively, with 11 bases between them. The CDR3 runs to 15 residues. The CDR3 loop reads CASSLGPSKQETQYF. Written as DNA, the CDR3 is TGTGCCAGCAGCTTGGGCCCCAGCAAACAAGAGACCCAGTACTTC.

The rearrangement links TRBV9 to TRBJ2-3; maybe TRBD1 (5 bases). The V end lost 0 bases, the J end lost 4 bases, and 9 bases lay between the germline ends. The CDR3 is made up of 14 amino acids. Germline V gene sequence: CDR1 SGDLS, CDR2 YYNGEE. CDR3 DNA: TGTGCCAGCAGCGTAGAGGGGCCGGCAGATACGCAGTATTTT. Residues: CASSVEGPADTQYF. The entire variable domain, with the rest obtained from reference TRBV9 and TRBJ2-3, is as follows: DSGVTQTPKHLITATGQRVTLRCSPRSGDLSVYWYQQSLDQGLQFLIQYYNGEERAKGNILERFSAQQFPDLHSELNLSSLELGDSALYFCASSVEGPADTQYFGPGTRLTVL.

J is TRBJ2-1 and V is TRBV3-1 (or the pseudogene TRBV3-2); the D call may be TRBD1 or TRBD2 (6 bases each). Germline lookup yields CDR1 LGHDT and CDR2 YNNKEL (reference sequence). V was shortened by 3 bases and J by 0 bases, with 15 bases between the two germline ends. There are 17 residues in the CDR3. This CDR3 reads CASSHGQLGGSYNEQFF. The CDR3 DNA reads TGTGCCAGCAGCCACGGACAGTTGGGAGGCTCCTACAATGAGCAGTTCTTC.

This clone was counted a single time. This chain links TRBV19 with TRBJ2-1, with 7 positions matching TRBD1. Trimming removed 4 bases from V and 6 bases from J; junction bases left unmatched: 6. CDR3 length equals 14 residues. The germline V gene has CDR1 LNHDA and CDR2 SQIVND (reference sequence). CDR3 DNA: TGTGCCAGTAGTAAAAGACAGGGTCTCAATGAGCAGTTCTTC. Amino acid sequence: CASSKRQGLNEQFF. The full variable domain, with the rest looked up from reference TRBV19 and TRBJ2-1, is DGGITQSPKYLFRKEGQNVTLSCEQNLNHDAMYWYRQDPGQGLRLIYYSQIVNDFQKGDIAEGYSVSREKKESFPLTVTSAQKNPTAFYLCASSKRQGLNEQFFGPGTRLTVL.

The chain combines TRBV5-1 with TRBJ2-2; maybe TRBD1 (6 bases). This CDR3 has 14 residues. With 6 bases removed from V and 1 base from J, the gap between germline ends came to 10 bases. The germline CDR1 and CDR2 sequences are SGHRS and YFSETQ. CDR3: CASTPTGNTGELFF. In DNA form, the CDR3 reads TGCGCCAGCACCCCGACAGGGAACACCGGGGAGCTGTTTTTT. The full variable domain, rest sourced from reference TRBV5-1 and TRBJ2-2, is KAGVTQTPRYLIKTRGQQVTLSCSPISGHRSVSWYQQTPGQGLQFLFEYFSETQRNKGNFPGRFSGRQFSNSRSEMNVSTLELGDSALYLCASTPTGNTGELFFGEGSRLTVL.

This chain joins TRBV30 and TRBJ1-5; D perhaps matches TRBD1 (5 bases). The V gene lost 0 bases and the J gene lost 3 bases, with 12 bases spanning the gap. CDR1 and CDR2 (germline): GTSNPN, SVGIG (reference sequence). CDR3 length: 15 residues. The CDR3 nucleotides are TGTGCCTGGAGTGTATGGGACCGATACAATCAGCCCCAGCATTTT. Translation gives CAWSVWDRYNQPQHF. Combining the CDR3 with reference TRBV30 and TRBJ1-5 gives the whole variable domain SQTIHQWPATLVQPVGSPLSLECTVEGTSNPNLYWYRQAAGRGLQLLFYSVGIGQISSEVPQNLSASRPQDRQFILSSKKLLLSDSGFYLCAWSVWDRYNQPQHFGDGTRLSIL.

V usage is TRBV24-1 and J usage is TRBJ2-3; 10 positions agree with TRBD1. This CDR3 contains 16 residues. The V and J ends lost 4 bases and 8 bases, in that order; junction bases with no gene match: 11. Germline V gene sequence: CDR1 KGHDR, CDR2 SFDVKD. CDR3 in DNA: TGTGCCACCAGTGAACCGGGACAGGGGACTGAAGGTACGCAGTATTTT. This gives the protein CATSEPGQGTEGTQYF.

The chain joins TRBV6-2 or TRBV6-3 to TRBJ2-7; a weak D match, TRBD1 (5 bases). With 0 bases removed from V and 4 bases from J, the gap between germline ends came to 10 bases. From germline, CDR1 is MNHEY and CDR2 SVGEGT. CDR3 length equals 14 residues. Here the CDR3 reads CASSYSHRSYEQYF. The CDR3 DNA reads as TGTGCCAGCAGTTACTCGCACAGGAGTTACGAGCAGTACTTC.

The chain recombines TRBV5-1 with TRBJ2-7; weak D call: TRBD1 (6 bases). Germline CDR1 SGHRS, CDR2 YFSETQ. Trimming removed 0 bases from V and 4 bases from J, with 17 bases in between. The CDR3 runs to 16 residues. The CDR3 loop reads CASSLGGPLANYEQYF. For the CDR3, the DNA is TGCGCCAGCAGCTTGGGGGGGCCACTGGCCAATTACGAGCAGTACTTC.

This chain connects TRBV3-1 (or the pseudogene TRBV3-2) to TRBJ1-6; no clear D gene. Between the trimmed V and J ends, which lost 2 bases and 9 bases, there was a span of 14 bases. The CDR3 contains 15 residues. The V gene's germline CDR1 is LGHDT and CDR2 YNNKEL (reference sequence). DNA for the CDR3: TGTGCCAGCAGCCAAAACCCCTCAGGCGGTTCACCCCTCCACTTT. This encodes CASSQNPSGGSPLHF.

The chain recombines TRBV2 with TRBJ1-3; D is perhaps TRBD1 (6 bases). The ends were cut back, 3 bases at V and 9 bases at J, with 15 bases in the middle. This CDR3 comprises 14 residues. CDR1 is SNHLY and CDR2 is FYNNEI in the germline V gene. CDR3 in DNA: TGTGCCAGCAGTGAGGCGGGACACCTGATCACCATATATTTT. Protein: CASSEAGHLITIYF.

This clone was picked up one time. The chain combines TRBV27 with TRBJ1-5; D ambiguous. CDR1 and CDR2 (germline): MNHEY, SMNVEV (reference sequence). The V gene lost 4 bases and the J gene lost 4 bases, with 11 bases spanning the gap. The CDR3 runs 14 residues. The CDR3 nucleotides read TGTGCCAGCAGTTCCCCAGCCAGAAATCAGCCCCAGCATTTT. Its protein product is CASSSPARNQPQHF.

The genes are TRBV7-2 and TRBJ1-5; weak D call: TRBD1 (5 bases). The CDR3 is made up of 15 amino acids. CDR1 and CDR2 (germline): SGHTA, FQGNSA. Deletions cut 1 base from V and 7 bases from J, with 14 bases between. CDR3 sequence: CASSLESGGRQPQHF. In nucleotides, the CDR3 is TGTGCCAGCAGCTTAGAGTCTGGGGGACGCCAGCCCCAGCATTTT.

This clone was counted once. The chain uses TRBV4-1 and TRBJ2-2; TRBD1 aligns across 7 bases. Germline CDR1 reads MGHRA; CDR2 reads YSYEKL. V trimming: 5 bases; J trimming: 4 bases; junction bases outside the gene matches: 7. The CDR3 runs 15 residues. Here the CDR3 DNA reads TGCGCCAGCAGCAAGACGACAGGGAGCACCGGGGAGCTGTTTTTT. Encoded protein: CASSKTTGSTGELFF.

The rearrangement uses TRBV5-8 and TRBJ1-5, with D perhaps TRBD1 (5 bases). V lost 1 base to trimming and J lost 5 bases, with 10 bases between them. Germline V gene lookup returns CDR1 SGHTS and CDR2 YDEGEE. This CDR3 region has 14 residues. The CDR3 region is CASSLRGRHQPQHF. In nucleotides, the CDR3 is TGTGCCAGCAGCTTGCGGGGGAGACATCAGCCCCAGCATTTT.

DNA of the CDR3: TGTGCCAGCAGCCAAGATGCCAGGGGTTCGGGGGGCTACACCTTC. Its translation: CASSQDARGSGGYTF. The V gene is TRBV3-1 (or the pseudogene TRBV3-2), the J gene TRBJ1-2; TRBD1 might be the D (6 bases). CDR3 length: 15 residues. V was pared by 0 bases and J by 8 bases, with 16 bases between. Germline V lookup: CDR1 LGHDT, CDR2 YNNKEL (reference sequence).

The table lists this clone with a few counts. The rearrangement links TRBV11-2 to TRBJ2-5, with no clear D. The germline gives CDR1 SGHAT, CDR2 FQNNGV. V lost 0 bases and J 4 bases, leaving 0 bases between the germline ends. This CDR3 has 11 residues. The CDR3 DNA reads as TGTGCCAGCAGCTTAGAAGAGACCCAGTACTTC. Its translation is CASSLEETQYF.

The chain combines TRBV9 with TRBJ2-1; TRBD2 aligns across 11 bases. The V and J ends lost 4 bases and 6 bases, in that order; junction bases with no gene match: 6. Looked up from germline, CDR1 is SGDLS and CDR2 is YYNGEE. The CDR3 has 15 residues. The CDR3 is CASSTTTSGVNEQFF. The CDR3 bases are TGTGCCAGCAGCACGACGACTAGCGGGGTCAATGAGCAGTTCTTC.

The chain combines TRBV4-3 with TRBJ2-7; no definite D call. V was pared by 0 bases and J by 6 bases, with 6 bases between. Per the germline V gene, CDR1 is LGHNA and CDR2 is YSLEER. The CDR3 contains 12 residues. The CDR3 loop reads CASSQESGEQYF. CDR3 coding DNA: TGCGCCAGCAGCCAAGAGAGTGGCGAGCAGTACTTC.

The chain combines TRBV27 with TRBJ2-5, with unresolved D. There are 14 residues in the CDR3. Germline CDR1 reads MNHEY; CDR2 reads SMNVEV (reference sequence). The V and J ends lost 4 bases and 5 bases respectively, with 14 bases between them. CDR3 nucleotides: TGTGCCAGCAGTTCCCCCCAGATTGGTGAGACCCAGTACTTC. Translation gives CASSSPQIGETQYF.

The rearrangement links TRBV6-1 to TRBJ2-5; D call uncertain. Trimming left V 0 bases short and J 6 bases short, with 8 bases between. This CDR3 region has 13 residues. The V gene's germline CDR1 is MNHNS and CDR2 SASEGT. CDR3 residues: CASSEARLKTQYF. DNA of the CDR3: TGTGCCAGCAGTGAAGCGAGGTTGAAGACCCAGTACTTC.

The CDR3 is CASTSRGDTIYF. Written as DNA, the CDR3 is TGTGCCAGCACCTCCCGTGGGGACACCATATATTTT. V usage is TRBV9 and J usage is TRBJ1-3; D remains unclear. Germline V gives CDR1 SGDLS, CDR2 YYNGEE. CDR3 length equals 12 residues. V was trimmed by 6 bases and J by 8 bases, leaving 12 bases between them.